The 25 T cell receptor beta chains below were found in one sample sequenced in a study of T-cell reconstitution after alpha-beta-depleted transplantation in children. During its preparation, the TCRbeta library received unique molecular identifiers. TCRdb re-derived calls from the PCR reads in MiXCR, one entry per CDR3 protein. The sample includes some 500,000 distinct CDR3 sequences, roughly 18% of them seen just once. Sequenced material: PBMCs from the stem cell graft donor, taken from the stem cell graft. The receptors were sampled from a human donor who donated a stem cell graft to a child with acute lymphoblastic leukemia.

This clonotype appeared a few times. This chain uses TRBV10-3 with TRBJ2-7; the match to TRBD1 covers 7 bases. J gave up 3 bases and V 6 bases, and 5 bases lay outside the gene matches. This CDR3 contains 13 residues. The germline gives CDR1 ENHRY, CDR2 SYGVKD. CDR3 in amino acids: CAIRKGQYYEQYF. CDR3 bases: TGTGCCATCAGAAAGGGACAGTACTACGAGCAGTACTTC.

This clonotype was detected only a few times. The CDR3 DNA is TGTGCCAGCAGATCGAACCAGGGGACCAGCCTCGAGCAGTACTTC. This gives the protein CASRSNQGTSLEQYF. This sequence joins TRBV12-3 or TRBV12-4 and TRBJ2-7; a possible D gene is TRBD1 (6 bases). V was cut by 6 bases and J by 6 bases, with 21 bases left in between. This CDR3 is 15 amino acids long.

This clonotype was counted only a few times. V usage is TRBV11-1 and J usage is TRBJ2-7; D is possibly TRBD1 (7 bases). Between the trimmed V and J ends, which lost 2 bases and 2 bases, there was a span of 16 bases. The CDR3 has 16 amino acids. The germline gives CDR1 SGHAT, CDR2 FQDESV (reference sequence). This CDR3 reads CASSLLGDREAYEQYF. In DNA form, the CDR3 reads TGTGCCAGCAGCTTACTTGGAGACAGGGAGGCCTACGAGCAGTACTTC. The entire variable domain, with the rest obtained from reference TRBV11-1 and TRBJ2-7, is as follows: EAEVAQSPRYKITEKSQAVAFWCDPISGHATLYWYRQILGQGPELLVQFQDESVVDDSQLPKDRFSAERLKGVDSTLKIQPAELGDSAMYLCASSLLGDREAYEQYFGPGTRLTVT.

The genes are TRBV5-1 and TRBJ2-7, with D uncertain. Germline lookup yields CDR1 SGHRS and CDR2 YFSETQ. The V end lost 1 base, the J end lost 6 bases, and 8 bases lay between the germline ends. The CDR3 is made up of 12 amino acids. CDR3 in DNA: TGCGCCAGCAGCTTGAGCAGCCTCGAGCAGTACTTC. This gives the protein CASSLSSLEQYF. The whole variable domain, filled in from reference TRBV5-1 and TRBJ2-7, reads KAGVTQTPRYLIKTRGQQVTLSCSPISGHRSVSWYQQTPGQGLQFLFEYFSETQRNKGNFPGRFSGRQFSNSRSEMNVSTLELGDSALYLCASSLSSLEQYFGPGTRLTVT.

The chain combines TRBV9 with TRBJ2-2; 13 bases match TRBD2. This CDR3 contains 18 residues. Germline lookup yields CDR1 SGDLS and CDR2 YYNGEE. V lost 0 bases to trimming and J lost 4 bases; unmatched junction nucleotides: 6. The CDR3 reads CASSVAITSGGGTGELFF. DNA for the CDR3: TGTGCCAGCAGCGTAGCGATCACTAGCGGGGGGGGCACCGGGGAGCTGTTTTTT.

The chain links TRBV14 to TRBJ2-2; D is undetermined. This CDR3 is 17 amino acids long. The V gene lost 1 base and the J gene lost 2 bases, with 14 bases spanning the gap. Germline V lookup: CDR1 SGHDN, CDR2 FVKESK. DNA for the CDR3: TGTGCCAGCAGCCAAGTAATCAGGCTAGAAAACACCGGGGAGCTGTTTTTT. Translation gives CASSQVIRLENTGELFF.

The chain couples TRBV20-1 to TRBJ2-4; D is perhaps TRBD2 (6 bases). CDR3 size: 16 residues. Germline-derived CDR1 and CDR2 are DFQATT and SNEGSKA (reference sequence). The germline V and J ends were trimmed by 5 bases and 9 bases, with 26 bases remaining between them. The CDR3 region is CSAQTGTGLDGTIQYF. In nucleotides, the CDR3 is TGCAGTGCTCAAACCGGGACTGGGCTGGATGGAACCATTCAGTACTTC.

The V call is TRBV7-9, the J call TRBJ2-1; possible D gene TRBD2, 5 bases. The germline CDR1 and CDR2 sequences are SEHNR and FQNEAQ (reference sequence). Trimming pared 1 base from V and 5 bases from J, leaving 9 bases between. The CDR3 length is 14 residues. CDR3 amino acids: CASSLVSSHNEQFF. The CDR3 DNA follows: TGTGCCAGCAGCTTAGTGTCTAGCCACAATGAGCAGTTCTTC.

This sequence joins TRBV20-1 and TRBJ2-3; 7 bases are shared with TRBD2. The CDR3 covers 15 residues. Losses at the gene ends were 5 bases for V and 2 bases for J; bases not matched to a gene: 10. The germline V gene encodes CDR1 DFQATT and CDR2 SNEGSKA (reference sequence). The CDR3 loop reads CSALYGGLNTDTQYF. CDR3 DNA: TGCAGTGCTCTGTACGGGGGACTAAACACAGATACGCAGTATTTT.

The sample holds a few counts of this clonotype. The chain links TRBV6-1 to TRBJ1-1; a possible D gene is TRBD1 (6 bases). The CDR3 consists of 16 residues. Germline V gives CDR1 MNHNS, CDR2 SASEGT. DNA of the CDR3: TGTGCGTCTTTGGGATCGCGGGACATCCAGAACACTGAAGCTTTCTTT. Translating gives CASLGSRDIQNTEAFF.

The J gene is TRBJ2-3, the V gene TRBV5-1; the D is unclear. CDR3 length: 11 residues. CDR1 is SGHRS and CDR2 is YFSETQ in the germline V gene. V was shortened by 2 bases and J by 7 bases, with 5 bases between the two germline ends. For the CDR3, the DNA is TGCGCCAGCAGCTTCTTAAATACGCAGTATTTT. Protein product: CASSFLNTQYF.

The chain employs TRBV12-3 or TRBV12-4 and TRBJ1-2; a possible D gene is TRBD1 (5 bases). The CDR3 loop spans 14 amino acids. Trimming removed 7 bases at V and 4 bases at J, with 16 bases between. CDR3 bases: TGTGCCAGCACCCTACAGACAGCGTTCTATGGCTACACCTTC. Encoded protein: CASTLQTAFYGYTF.

This chain connects TRBV4-1 to TRBJ1-1; D unresolved. CDR3 size: 17 residues. Germline V gene sequence: CDR1 MGHRA, CDR2 YSYEKL. V shed 1 base and J shed 0 bases, with 15 bases lying between them. Written as DNA, the CDR3 is TGCGCCAGCAGCCAAGTTTCGGGGATTAACATGAACACTGAAGCTTTCTTT. This encodes CASSQVSGINMNTEAFF.

This clonotype has a handful of counts. V and J are TRBV5-1 and TRBJ2-5, with D maybe TRBD2 (5 bases). V dropped 7 bases and J dropped 5 bases, with 18 bases sitting between them. The CDR3 has 14 residues. Germline CDR1 SGHRS, CDR2 YFSETQ. CDR3 DNA: TGCGCCAGCGGACTGGACCCGACTGATGAGACCCAGTACTTC. Protein sequence: CASGLDPTDETQYF. Full variable domain (remainder filled in from reference TRBV5-1 and TRBJ2-5): KAGVTQTPRYLIKTRGQQVTLSCSPISGHRSVSWYQQTPGQGLQFLFEYFSETQRNKGNFPGRFSGRQFSNSRSEMNVSTLELGDSALYLCASGLDPTDETQYFGPGTRLLVL.

This clonotype was seen a few times. The V and J genes are TRBV19 and TRBJ2-7; D is tentatively TRBD1 or TRBD2 (6 bases each). CDR1 and CDR2 from the germline V gene are LNHDA and SQIVND (reference sequence). This CDR3 has 13 residues. With 6 bases removed from V and 2 bases from J, the gap between germline ends came to 11 bases. CDR3 sequence reads: CASSTGGTYEQYF. DNA of the CDR3: TGTGCCAGTAGCACCGGGGGCACCTACGAGCAGTACTTC.

There are a few counts of this clonotype. The CDR3 bases are TGTGCCAGCAGCTTCCCCCGGTCCGGAAACACCATATATTTT. It is translated as CASSFPRSGNTIYF. The chain recombines TRBV11-2 with TRBJ1-3; D is undetermined. Trimming took off 3 bases at V and 4 bases at J, with 10 bases between the two ends. The CDR3 has 14 amino acids. Germline CDR1 reads SGHAT; CDR2 reads FQNNGV.

The chain recombines TRBV5-1 with TRBJ2-3; D tentatively reads TRBD1 or TRBD2 (5 bases each). Germline CDR1 SGHRS, CDR2 YFSETQ. V was pared by 2 bases and J by 6 bases, with 22 bases between. This CDR3 is 17 amino acids long. In nucleotides, the CDR3 is TGCGCCAGCAGCTTACCCCTTGAGGGGAAACCGGAGGATACGCAGTATTTT. It is translated as CASSLPLEGKPEDTQYF.

The chain employs TRBV15 and TRBJ2-3; D may be TRBD1 or TRBD2 (5 bases each). CDR1 and CDR2 from the germline V gene are LNHNV and YYDKDF (reference sequence). Trimming removed 3 bases from V and 0 bases from J, with 28 bases in between. This CDR3 is 21 amino acids long. CDR3 DNA sequence: TGTGCCACCAGCAGCCACCCGTCACTAGGCTCTAGTGGGGCTAGCACAGATACGCAGTATTTT. Translated: CATSSHPSLGSSGASTDTQYF.

The chain carries TRBV2 and TRBJ2-3; D is unresolved. CDR3 length equals 13 residues. Germline V gene data show CDR1 as SNHLY and CDR2 as FYNNEI. Trimming shortened V by 2 bases and J by 4 bases, and 7 bases separated the two germline ends. The CDR3 reads CASSESGADTQYF. CDR3 bases: TGTGCCAGCAGTGAAAGTGGTGCAGATACGCAGTATTTT. The variable domain in full, completed from reference TRBV2 and TRBJ2-3, reads EPEVTQTPSHQVTQMGQEVILRCVPISNHLYFYWYRQILGQKVEFLVSFYNNEISEKSEIFDDQFSVERPDGSNFTLKIRSTKLEDSAMYFCASSESGADTQYFGPGTRLTVL.

The sample holds a few counts of this clonotype. The rearrangement uses TRBV28 and TRBJ1-1, with D unclear. This CDR3 comprises 11 residues. The V end was cut by 10 bases, the J end by 4 bases, with 10 bases between. The germline V gene encodes CDR1 MDHEN and CDR2 SYDVKM. In nucleotides, the CDR3 is TGTGCCACCATCTATGGCACTGAAGCTTTCTTT. The encoded protein is CATIYGTEAFF. Full variable domain (remainder filled in from reference TRBV28 and TRBJ1-1): DVKVTQSSRYLVKRTGEKVFLECVQDMDHENMFWYRQDPGLGLRLIYFSYDVKMKEKGDIPEGYSVSREKKERFSLILESASTNQTSMYLCATIYGTEAFFGQGTRLTVV.

V is TRBV7-2 and J is TRBJ2-3; 13 bases align to TRBD2. Unmatched junction bases numbered 2, after V lost 4 bases and J lost 4 bases. This CDR3 comprises 15 residues. The germline V gene encodes CDR1 SGHTA and CDR2 FQGNSA. CDR3 protein: CASSWTSGSSDTQYF. CDR3 DNA sequence: TGTGCCAGCAGCTGGACTAGCGGGAGTTCAGATACGCAGTATTTT.

This clonotype was counted a few times. The rearrangement links TRBV29-1 to TRBJ2-5; D unresolved. The CDR3 consists of 10 residues. The V gene's germline CDR1 is SQVTM and CDR2 ANQGSEA. V lost 3 bases and J lost 5, with 4 bases in between. The CDR3 here is CSVDPETQYF. In nucleotides, the CDR3 is TGCAGCGTTGATCCGGAGACCCAGTACTTC.

This chain connects TRBV20-1 to TRBJ2-1, with 8 bases aligning to TRBD2. The CDR3 consists of 15 residues. The ends lost 6 bases at V and 0 bases at J; junction bases unmatched: 7. The V gene's germline CDR1 is DFQATT and CDR2 SNEGSKA (reference sequence). CDR3 loop: CSASRTSFSYNEQFF. For the CDR3, the DNA is TGCAGTGCAAGCAGGACTAGCTTCTCCTACAATGAGCAGTTCTTC.

This clonotype was seen only a few times. The CDR3 DNA sequence: TGCAGTGCTAGCGTAGCGTACCCCCACAATGAGCAGTTCTTC. It specifies CSASVAYPHNEQFF. The V gene is TRBV20-1, the J gene TRBJ2-1; the D gene is possibly TRBD2 (5 bases). Trimming took off 3 bases at V and 5 bases at J, with 14 bases between the two ends. Germline lookup yields CDR1 DFQATT and CDR2 SNEGSKA (reference sequence). The CDR3 spans 14 residues.

V and J are TRBV3-1 and TRBJ2-7, with 7 bases identical to TRBD1. In germline, CDR1 is LGHDT, CDR2 YNNKEL (reference sequence). The CDR3 contains 14 residues. Losses at the gene ends were 1 base for V and 3 bases for J; bases not matched to a gene: 3. This CDR3 reads CASSQGGGGYEQYF. The CDR3 nucleotides read TGTGCCAGCAGCCAAGGAGGGGGCGGCTACGAGCAGTACTTC.